This T cell receptor (beta chain) was recovered during a study of blood T cells in healthy people across ages. Isolation recovered at least 6 million PBMCs from every sample. Combining a sample-barcoded 5' primer with a J-beta primer mix, a second PCR ran for about 7 to 12 cycles. Paired-end reads containing CDR3 totaled no fewer than 2.5 million for each sample. Using its own MiXCR run on the 5' RACE reads, TCRdb lists one record per CDR3 protein. The sample holds approximately 1.5 million distinct CDR3 sequences, 35% to 45% seen once. Germline CDR1 reads LGHNA; CDR2 reads YSLEER. Trimming removed 4 bases from V and 6 bases from J; junction bases left unmatched: 8. This CDR3 region has 15 residues.

The sequenced sample was blood. The TCR was taken from a woman in her late teens or twenties in good health. The chain has TRBV4-3 and TRBJ2-1; 8 bases map to TRBD2. The CDR3 here is CASSRKEAGVNEQFF. CDR3 coding DNA: TGCGCCAGCAGCCGAAAAGAAGCGGGGGTCAATGAGCAGTTCTTC.